These 5 T cell receptor beta chains were all obtained from the same sample, sequenced in a study of blood T cell repertoires in COVID-19. The protocol was immunoSEQ multiplex PCR, while the TCRdb copy is restricted to in-frame clones and leaves out a portion. The sample holds 150,000 to 200,000 clones; roughly 85% are singletons and the top ten take about a fifth. The specimen sequenced was peripheral blood. The receptors derive from a man aged 55 to 70 with active or convalescent COVID-19.

The sample holds one count of this clone. This rearrangement joins TRBV30 to TRBJ1-2; 8 bases line up with TRBD1. V lost 0 bases and J lost 7; bases outside the gene matches: 4. This CDR3 has 13 residues. Per the germline V gene, CDR1 is GTSNPN and CDR2 is SVGIG (reference sequence). The DNA of the CDR3 is TGTGCCTGGAGTGTACAGACAGGGGTTGGCTACACCTTC. Protein: CAWSVQTGVGYTF. Combining the CDR3 with reference TRBV30 and TRBJ1-2 gives the whole variable domain SQTIHQWPATLVQPVGSPLSLECTVEGTSNPNLYWYRQAAGRGLQLLFYSVGIGQISSEVPQNLSASRPQDRQFILSSKKLLLSDSGFYLCAWSVQTGVGYTFGSGTRLTVV.

The chain carries TRBV7-9 and TRBJ1-3; perhaps TRBD1 as D (6 bases). This CDR3 is 15 amino acids long. In germline, CDR1 is SEHNR, CDR2 FQNEAQ (reference sequence). Trimming took 1 base from V and 4 from J, leaving 11 bases between them. The CDR3 reads CASSLGGRLGNTIYF. The CDR3 DNA reads as TGTGCCAGCAGCTTAGGGGGGCGTTTGGGAAACACCATATATTTT.

J is TRBJ2-7 and V is TRBV4-2, with 7 bases fitting TRBD1. The CDR3 consists of 13 residues. From germline, CDR1 is LGHNA and CDR2 YNFKEQ. The junction had 7 bases not matched to a gene; V was cut back by 4 bases and J by 7 bases. CDR3 DNA: TGTGCCAGCAGCCTCGACAGGGCTGAAGAGCAGTACTTC. Protein sequence: CASSLDRAEEQYF.

A note on this clone: Sequence at one end of the junction differs from germline and may be a read error. This rearrangement joins TRBV3-1 (or the pseudogene TRBV3-2) to TRBJ1-5; D gene uncertain. CDR3 length: 15 amino acids. The germline V gene has CDR1 LGHDT and CDR2 YNNKEL (reference sequence). For the CDR3, the DNA is TGTGCCAGCAGCCAAGGGCATAACAGCATTCAGCCCCAGCATTTT. This translates into CASSQGHNSIQPQHF.

This chain's CDR3 is CATSRDVQNYGYTF. For the CDR3, the DNA is TGTGCCACCAGCAGAGACGTTCAGAACTATGGCTACACCTTC. The chain joins TRBV15 to TRBJ1-2; D is uncertain. The V and J ends lost 0 bases and 2 bases respectively, with 7 bases between them. The germline gives CDR1 LNHNV, CDR2 YYDKDF (reference sequence). CDR3 length: 14 residues.